The 21 T cell receptor beta chains given below trace back to one sample, sequenced in a study of T cell responses to AZD1222 COVID-19 vaccine. Using immunoSEQ multiplex PCR, the repertoire was profiled, and TCRdb retains in-frame clones only, with some absent. Here the sample spans 110,000 to 150,000 clones, approximately 90% being singletons. The sample was peripheral blood, taken on day 0 of AZD1222 vaccination. Receptors originate from an adult in good health.

V gene TRBV7-2 combines with J gene TRBJ2-2, with 8 bases matching TRBD1. Germline CDR1 is SGHTA and CDR2 is FQGNSA. The ends lost 4 bases at V and 4 bases at J; junction bases unmatched: 5. The CDR3 has 15 amino acids. The CDR3 DNA reads as TGTGCCAGCAGCTCGGGCAGGGGGCGCACCGGGGAGCTGTTTTTT. Translation gives CASSSGRGRTGELFF. The full variable domain, with the rest looked up from reference TRBV7-2 and TRBJ2-2, is GAGVSQSPSNKVTEKGKDVELRCDPISGHTALYWYRQSLGQGLEFLIYFQGNSAPDKSGLPSDRFSAERTGGSVSTLTIQRTQQEDSAVYLCASSSGRGRTGELFFGEGSRLTVL.

This clone was found once. The chain recombines TRBV7-9 with TRBJ2-5; 7 nucleotides agree with TRBD2. J gave up 5 bases and V 4 bases, and 4 bases lay outside the gene matches. The length of the CDR3 is 13 residues. The germline gives CDR1 SEHNR, CDR2 FQNEAQ (reference sequence). CDR3 DNA: TGTGCCAGCAGCTGGGAGGGCGAGGAGACCCAGTACTTC. This codes for CASSWEGEETQYF. The full variable domain, completed using reference TRBV7-9 and TRBJ2-5, is DTGVSQNPRHKITKRGQNVTFRCDPISEHNRLYWYRQTLGQGPEFLTYFQNEAQLEKSRLLSDRFSAERPKGSFSTLEIQRTEQGDSAMYLCASSWEGEETQYFGPGTRLLVL.

The chain combines TRBV5-1 with TRBJ1-6; D may be TRBD1 (5 bases). CDR1 and CDR2 from the germline V gene are SGHRS and YFSETQ. V shed 0 bases and J shed 0 bases, with 13 bases lying between them. This CDR3 is built from 18 residues. CDR3 region: CASSLGATRGSYNSPLHF. In nucleotides, the CDR3 is TGCGCCAGCAGCTTGGGGGCTACTAGGGGCTCCTATAATTCACCCCTCCACTTT.

The rearrangement joins TRBV3-1 (or the pseudogene TRBV3-2) to TRBJ2-7, with D tentatively TRBD2 (5 bases). The CDR3 loop spans 15 amino acids. Germline-derived CDR1 and CDR2 are LGHDT and YNNKEL (reference sequence). The V end was cut by 4 bases, the J end by 4 bases, with 17 bases between. In DNA, the CDR3 is TGTGCCAGCAGCCCCCGGGGTGGGCGGGCGTACGAGCAGTACTTC. The encoded protein is CASSPRGGRAYEQYF.

The rearrangement links TRBV20-1 to TRBJ2-3; 10 bases line up with TRBD2. Germline V gene lookup returns CDR1 DFQATT and CDR2 SNEGSKA (reference sequence). This CDR3 contains 18 residues. V trimming: 3 bases; J trimming: 1 base; junction bases outside the gene matches: 13. CDR3 loop: CSASSSGSVFSGTDTQYF. The DNA for the CDR3 is TGCAGTGCTAGTTCTAGCGGGAGCGTATTTTCGGGCACAGATACGCAGTATTTT.

The chain uses TRBV7-9 and TRBJ1-6, with D perhaps TRBD1 (5 bases). This CDR3 has 14 amino acids. Germline-derived CDR1 and CDR2 are SEHNR and FQNEAQ (reference sequence). Trimming stripped 1 base from V and 14 bases from J, with 15 bases between. This CDR3 reads CASSLEGQGSSLHF. The CDR3 DNA is TGTGCCAGCAGCTTAGAGGGGCAGGGTAGTTCCCTCCACTTT.

The chain couples TRBV5-1 to TRBJ1-4, with 9 positions matching TRBD1. Germline CDR1 SGHRS, CDR2 YFSETQ. CDR3 length equals 16 residues. The junction had 4 bases not matched to a gene; V was cut back by 4 bases and J by 0 bases. CDR3 sequence: CASSRGQGTTNEKLFF. The CDR3 DNA reads as TGCGCCAGCAGCCGGGGACAGGGAACAACTAATGAAAAACTGTTTTTT.

The CDR3 DNA follows: TGTGCCAGCAGCGGGAGACTAAGCACAGATACGCAGTATTTT. Translating it yields CASSGRLSTDTQYF. This chain links TRBV9 with TRBJ2-3; D perhaps matches TRBD2 (5 bases). Per germline, CDR1 SGDLS and CDR2 YYNGEE. The CDR3 is made up of 14 amino acids. V was trimmed by 3 bases and J by 0 bases, leaving 8 bases between them.

V usage is TRBV13 and J usage is TRBJ2-7; 14 positions match TRBD2. The trim removed 5 bases at V and 2 bases at J, leaving 2 bases unmatched. Per the germline V gene, CDR1 is PRHDT and CDR2 is FYEKMQ (reference sequence). The CDR3 extends over 15 amino acids. The CDR3 DNA is TGTGCCAGCAGCCCGGGACTAGCGGGGGCCTACGAGCAGTACTTC. It specifies CASSPGLAGAYEQYF.

The gene calls are TRBV6-4 and TRBJ1-1, with a tentative D call TRBD1 (5 bases). Germline values: CDR1 MRHNA, CDR2 SNTAGT. This CDR3 is 20 amino acids long. V gave up 5 bases and J gave up 1 base, with 29 bases separating them. The CDR3 nucleotides are TGTGCCAGCAGTCCAAATAGTTTAGCCCTTTCGGACAAAGCGAACACTGAAGCTTTCTTT. Its protein is CASSPNSLALSDKANTEAFF.

The V and J genes are TRBV12-5 and TRBJ2-5; TRBD2 is a possible D gene (5 bases). This CDR3 is 15 amino acids long. Per the germline V gene, CDR1 is LGHNT and CDR2 is FRNRAP. V was shortened by 5 bases and J by 4 bases, with 17 bases between the two germline ends. This CDR3 is CASGKDPKRGETQYF. For the CDR3, the DNA is TGTGCTAGTGGTAAGGATCCAAAACGGGGAGAGACCCAGTACTTC.

Only one count was recorded for this clone. V gene TRBV15 combines with J gene TRBJ2-7; the D is unclear. The CDR3 totals 13 residues. V lost 0 bases, J lost 5 bases, and 8 bases lay in between. Germline V gene lookup returns CDR1 LNHNV and CDR2 YYDKDF (reference sequence). The CDR3 region has the DNA TGTGCCACCAGCAGAGATTACAGCCACGAGCAGTACTTC. Encoded protein: CATSRDYSHEQYF.

The J gene is TRBJ2-7, the V gene TRBV28; D not resolved. This CDR3 region has 14 residues. V was cut by 1 base and J by 2 bases, with 9 bases left in between. CDR1 and CDR2 (germline): MDHEN, SYDVKM. Here the CDR3 DNA reads TGTGCCAGCAGTTTATACAGACTCGCCTACGAGCAGTACTTC. Amino acid sequence: CASSLYRLAYEQYF. Variable domain in full (rest from reference TRBV28 and TRBJ2-7): DVKVTQSSRYLVKRTGEKVFLECVQDMDHENMFWYRQDPGLGLRLIYFSYDVKMKEKGDIPEGYSVSREKKERFSLILESASTNQTSMYLCASSLYRLAYEQYFGPGTRLTVT.

This chain links TRBV3-1 (or the pseudogene TRBV3-2) with TRBJ2-1, with a tentative D call TRBD2 (7 bases). Trimming pared 2 bases from V and 5 bases from J, leaving 16 bases between. This CDR3 comprises 16 residues. Germline V gene sequence: CDR1 LGHDT, CDR2 YNNKEL (reference sequence). The CDR3 region is CASSQFLGGLNNEQFF. CDR3 bases: TGTGCCAGCAGCCAATTTTTGGGGGGGCTTAACAATGAGCAGTTCTTC.

This sequence joins TRBV18 and TRBJ2-1; no firm D call. Germline CDR1 and CDR2: KGHSH and LQKENI. Trimming took 2 bases from V and 6 from J, leaving 11 bases between them. The CDR3 runs to 14 residues. The CDR3 DNA reads as TGTGCCAGCTCACCATCTGGCTTGGGCAATGAGCAGTTCTTC. Protein: CASSPSGLGNEQFF.

The chain combines TRBV19 with TRBJ1-6; D remains ambiguous. Deletions cut 0 bases from V and 10 bases from J, with 10 bases between. CDR3 length: 14 residues. Germline V gene sequence: CDR1 LNHDA, CDR2 SQIVND (reference sequence). The CDR3 nucleotides are TGTGCCAGTAGTATAGACGCTCCCACCTCACCCCTCCACTTT. It yields the protein CASSIDAPTSPLHF.

The rearrangement joins TRBV15 to TRBJ2-7; D unresolved. Deletions cut 0 bases from V and 3 bases from J, with 3 bases between. CDR1 is LNHNV, CDR2 YYDKDF, per germline (reference sequence). The CDR3 consists of 12 residues. DNA of the CDR3: TGTGCCACCAGCAGAGATGGCTACGAGCAGTACTTC. Protein product: CATSRDGYEQYF.

This clone was seen a handful of times. The chain has TRBV6-5 and TRBJ1-2; D is unresolved. The V and J ends lost 6 bases and 4 bases respectively, with 12 bases between them. CDR3 length: 13 residues. Germline assignment: CDR1 MNHEY and CDR2 SVGAGI. CDR3 DNA sequence: TGTGCCAGCAGCCAGACGGGAATCTATGGCTACACCTTC. Amino acids: CASSQTGIYGYTF.

Notes on this clone: At one of its ends the junction is not consistent with the germline gene, which may arise from a read error. Other DNA sequences from this sample encode an identical CDR3 as well. The chain combines TRBV19 with TRBJ1-3; D ambiguous. CDR1 and CDR2 from the germline V gene are LNHDA and SQIVND (reference sequence). This CDR3 is 15 amino acids long. CDR3 coding DNA: TGTGCCAGTAGTATACCCGGCTACTCTGGAAACACTATATATTTT. Its protein product is CASSIPGYSGNTIYF.

A remark on this clone: Other nucleotide sequences from this sample produce the same CDR3. The chain couples TRBV18 to TRBJ1-1; D is perhaps TRBD1 (5 bases). Germline assignment: CDR1 KGHSH and CDR2 LQKENI. The V end lost 6 bases, the J end lost 1 base, and 9 bases lay between the germline ends. The CDR3 is made up of 13 amino acids. This CDR3 is CASSPGGNTEAFF. CDR3 DNA sequence: TGTGCCAGCTCCCCGGGGGGGAACACTGAAGCTTTCTTT. The variable domain in full, completed from reference TRBV18 and TRBJ1-1, reads NAGVMQNPRHLVRRRGQEARLRCSPMKGHSHVYWYRQLPEEGLKFMVYLQKENIIDESGMPKERFSAEFPKEGPSILRIQQVVRGDSAAYFCASSPGGNTEAFFGQGTRLTVV.

The J gene is TRBJ2-1, the V gene TRBV2; 10 positions agree with TRBD2. V gave up 6 bases and J gave up 4 bases; unmatched junction bases: 3. The CDR3 has 14 amino acids. CDR1 and CDR2 (germline): SNHLY, FYNNEI. CDR3 DNA sequence: TGTGCCAGCAGGGGACTAGCGCTGTACAATGAGCAGTTCTTC. The encoded protein is CASRGLALYNEQFF.